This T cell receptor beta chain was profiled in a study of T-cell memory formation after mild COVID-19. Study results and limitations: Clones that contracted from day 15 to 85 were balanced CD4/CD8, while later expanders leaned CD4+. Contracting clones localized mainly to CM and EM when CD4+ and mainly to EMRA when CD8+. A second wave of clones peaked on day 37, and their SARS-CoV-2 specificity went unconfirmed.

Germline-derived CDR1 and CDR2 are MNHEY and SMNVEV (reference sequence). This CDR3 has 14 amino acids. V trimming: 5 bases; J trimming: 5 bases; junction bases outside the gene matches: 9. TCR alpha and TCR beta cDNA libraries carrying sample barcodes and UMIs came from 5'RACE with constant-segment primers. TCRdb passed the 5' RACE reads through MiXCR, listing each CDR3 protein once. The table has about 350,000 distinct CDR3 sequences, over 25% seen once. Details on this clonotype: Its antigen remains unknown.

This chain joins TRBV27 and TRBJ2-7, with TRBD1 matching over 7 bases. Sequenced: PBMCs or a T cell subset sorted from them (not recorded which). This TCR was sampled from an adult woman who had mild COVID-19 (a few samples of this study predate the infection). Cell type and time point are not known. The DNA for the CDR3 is TGTGCCAGCAGTATGACCGGGACAGCAGACGAGCAGTACTTC. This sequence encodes CASSMTGTADEQYF.